These T cell receptor beta chains were read from a single sample in a study of tumor-infiltrating lymphocytes in primary liver carcinoma. TCRdb re-derived calls from the multiplex PCR reads in MiXCR, one entry per CDR3 protein. The sample carries 35,000 to 45,000 distinct CDR3 sequences, around 80% recorded once. Sequenced material: tumor-adjacent normal liver tissue. These TCRs come from a woman aged 25 to 39 with primary liver carcinoma and hepatitis B virus infection. Each CDR3 is given with its conserved first and last residue. A D gene is named only where the DNA matches it firmly. Size tells how often a clone was seen (once, few, many) or the class of an expanded clone, and some rows leave it out.

clone_size j_call d_call v_call cdr3_nt cdr3_aa
many TRBJ2-3 TRBD2 TRBV5-1 TGCGCCAGCAGCTTGGAGCGGGAGGCAGATACGCAGTATTTT CASSLEREADTQYF
. TRBJ1-5 . TRBV4-1 TGCGCCAGCAGCCTAACCCACACAGGTAGGGTCAATCAGTCCCAGCATTTT CASSLTHTGRVNQSQHF
many TRBJ2-7 TRBD2 TRBV7-9 TGTGCCAGCAGCTTCCCGGGACTAGCGGGAGGCACGGCCTACGAGCAGTACTTC CASSFPGLAGGTAYEQYF
. TRBJ2-3 . TRBV4-3 TGCGCCAGCAGCCAAGAACGCGCAGATACGCGGTATTTT CASSQERADTRYF
. TRBJ2-2 TRBD2 TRBV4-2 TGTGCCAGCAGCCAAGCGCGAGCGGGAAGGCCGGGCACCGGGGAGCTCTTTTTT CASSQARAGRPGTGELFF
once TRBJ1-5 . TRBV6-2/TRBV6-3 TGTGTCAGCAGTTGCTCAGGGTACCAGCCCCAGCATTTT CVSSCSGYQPQHF
. TRBJ1-5 . TRBV6-2/TRBV6-3 TGTGCCACCAGTTACTCGGGGGTGAGGAGCAATCAGCCCCAGCATTTT CATSYSGVRSNQPQHF
many TRBJ2-1 TRBD2 TRBV5-6 TGTGCCAGCAGCCTACCGGCGGGACTAGCGAACAATGAGCAGTTCTTC CASSLPAGLANNEQFF
. TRBJ2-1 . TRBV11-3 TGCGCCGGCAGCTTAAATGCCAATGGGCAGTTCTTC CAGSLNANGQFF
once TRBJ2-7 TRBD1 TRBV5-1 TGCGCCAGCAGCCGGACAGGGGACTCCTACGAGCAGTACTTC CASSRTGDSYEQYF
once TRBJ1-1 . TRBV11-1 TGTGCCAGCAGTCCCCGGACAGTCACGAACACTGAAGTTTTCTTT CASSPRTVTNTEVFF
. TRBJ2-5 . TRBV7-2 TGTGCCAGCAGCTACGGATGCCTTCTGCGAGAGACCCAGTACTTC CASSYGCLLRETQYF
few TRBJ2-3 . TRBV7-9 TGTGCCAGCAGCTCCCGGGACGGGGGATACTTAGATACACAGTATTTT CASSSRDGGYLDTQYF
. TRBJ2-7 TRBD1 TRBV11-2 TGTGACAGTATAGGGGACAGGACCTACGAGCACTACTTC CDSIGDRTYEHYF
. TRBJ1-2 . TRBV7-9 TGTGCCAGCAGCTCACCGACGTGGACACCCAACTATGGCTACACCTTC CASSSPTWTPNYGYTF
. TRBJ2-5 . TRBV28 TGTGCCAGCGGCCCCCTAGGGGTAGAAGAGACCCAGTGCTTC CASGPLGVEETQCF
. TRBJ2-7 . TRBV20-1 TGCAGTGCTAGAGATGCTGGCCTCTCCTACGAGCAGTACTTC CSARDAGLSYEQYF
. TRBJ2-4 TRBD1 TRBV29-1 TGCAGCGTCTCCCAGCCCGACAGGGGGGACATTCAATACTTC CSVSQPDRGDIQYF
few TRBJ1-4 TRBD1 TRBV7-9 TGTGCCAGCAGTATCGGACAGGGGGCGCGCGATGAAAAACCGTTTTTT CASSIGQGARDEKPFF
many TRBJ1-5 . TRBV28 TGTGCCAGCAGTTTTCCGGGTCAGCCCCAGCATTTT CASSFPGQPQHF
. TRBJ1-1 . TRBV7-9 TGTGCCAGTAGACCGAAACGAGGGGAGGCGATGAACACTGAAGCTTTCTTT CASRPKRGEAMNTEAFF
many TRBJ1-1 TRBD1 TRBV25-1 TGTGCCAGCAGTGGGGACAGGAGGCACACTGAAGCTTTCTTT CASSGDRRHTEAFF
. TRBJ2-1 TRBD2 TRBV28 TGTGCCAGCAGCACCGGACAGGCGGGGAAACTAGCGGGAGTTACCTACAATGAGCAGTTCTTC CASSTGQAGKLAGVTYNEQFF
many TRBJ2-7 TRBD2 TRBV6-2/TRBV6-3 TGTGCCAGCAGCCCGTTTGCGGGAGCCATGAACGAGCAGTACTTC CASSPFAGAMNEQYF